This passage covers 26 T cell receptor beta chains from one sample sequenced in a study of cytomegalovirus exposure and HLA in healthy donors. The PCR ran on 60 Vbeta and 13 Jbeta primers. Repertoires were generated with immunoSEQ multiplex PCR, while TCRdb's copy carries only in-frame clones and drops some. The sample includes about 190,000 clones, 65% to 85% seen only once; the top ten take roughly 1.5%. Sequencing was performed on PBMCs. The receptors originated from a young woman in good health and CMV-seronegative.

The V and J genes are TRBV27 and TRBJ1-2, with D possibly being TRBD1 (6 bases). The CDR3 has 13 residues. Germline loops: CDR1 MNHEY, CDR2 SMNVEV (reference sequence). The germline V and J ends were trimmed by 7 bases and 6 bases, with 15 bases remaining between them. CDR3 amino acids: CASKGTITNGYTF. The CDR3 DNA reads as TGTGCCAGCAAGGGGACAATAACTAATGGCTACACCTTC.

V gene TRBV28 combines with J gene TRBJ1-6, with D possibly being TRBD1 (6 bases). The CDR3 loop spans 16 amino acids. The V and J ends lost 7 bases and 6 bases respectively, with 19 bases between them. The germline V gene has CDR1 MDHEN and CDR2 SYDVKM. This CDR3 reads CASTLSPGAFNSPLHF. The CDR3 nucleotides read TGTGCCAGCACCTTAAGTCCAGGGGCGTTTAATTCACCCCTCCACTTT. Full variable domain (rest looked up from reference TRBV28 and TRBJ1-6): DVKVTQSSRYLVKRTGEKVFLECVQDMDHENMFWYRQDPGLGLRLIYFSYDVKMKEKGDIPEGYSVSREKKERFSLILESASTNQTSMYLCASTLSPGAFNSPLHFGNGTRLTVT.

The V and J genes are TRBV9 and TRBJ1-4; 9 nucleotides align to TRBD1. V was clipped by 2 bases and J by 3 bases; unmatched bases: 2. CDR3 size: 15 residues. CDR1 is SGDLS, CDR2 YYNGEE, per germline. The CDR3 protein is CASSVTGGPNEKLFF. In DNA, the CDR3 is TGTGCCAGCAGCGTCACAGGGGGCCCTAATGAAAAACTGTTTTTT.

The V and J genes are TRBV19 and TRBJ2-1; 8 bases agree with TRBD1. The CDR3 length is 19 residues. J lost 5 bases, V lost 2 bases, and 17 bases had no gene match. CDR1 and CDR2 (germline): LNHDA, SQIVND (reference sequence). The DNA of the CDR3 is TGTGCCAGTAGTATAAGAGGGGGGACAGGTCATACCAGGGACAATGAGCAGTTCTTC. As protein: CASSIRGGTGHTRDNEQFF.

The V and J genes are TRBV4-2 and TRBJ2-1, with 9 nucleotides matching TRBD2. CDR1 is LGHNA, CDR2 YNFKEQ, per germline. The CDR3 covers 16 residues. V shed 1 base and J 4 bases; nucleotides not matched to a gene: 5. DNA for the CDR3: TGTGCCAGCAGCCAAGTAAGCGGGGGGTTGTACAATGAGCAGTTCTTC. It specifies CASSQVSGGLYNEQFF.

The rearrangement joins TRBV7-3 to TRBJ2-3, with a weak D call TRBD2 (6 bases). The V and J ends lost 5 bases and 0 bases respectively, with 12 bases between them. CDR3 length: 15 residues. Germline-derived CDR1 and CDR2 are SGHTA and FQGTGA. As DNA, the CDR3 is TGTGCCAGCAGCCCGGGACTCTCCAGCACAGATACGCAGTATTTT. Translating gives CASSPGLSSTDTQYF.

For this clone: A read error may account for a junction end that differs from germline. V and J are TRBV7-7 and TRBJ2-7; TRBD1 agrees at 8 bases. CDR1 SSHAT and CDR2 FNYEAQ come from the germline V gene (reference sequence). The CDR3 covers 14 residues. DNA for the CDR3: TGTGCTAGCAGCATCGACAGGGGCCCCTACGAGCAGTACTTC. It codes for CASSIDRGPYEQYF.

V gene TRBV10-2 combines with J gene TRBJ1-5; no clear D. In germline, CDR1 is WSHSY, CDR2 SAAADI. Trimming took off 6 bases at V and 2 bases at J, with 8 bases between the two ends. The CDR3 runs 13 residues. The CDR3 loop is CASRNSGNQPQHF. The CDR3 region has the DNA TGCGCCAGCAGAAACAGTGGCAATCAGCCCCAGCATTTT.

This clone was seen a handful of times. This chain connects TRBV5-5 to TRBJ1-5, with a possible D match to TRBD1 (6 bases). This CDR3 is 15 amino acids long. The germline V gene encodes CDR1 SGHKS and CDR2 YYEKEE (reference sequence). V was trimmed by 4 bases and J by 3 bases, leaving 14 bases between them. The CDR3 spells CASSISRQANQPQHF. The DNA of the CDR3 is TGTGCCAGCAGCATAAGTCGACAGGCCAATCAGCCCCAGCATTTT.

The chain employs TRBV10-3 and TRBJ1-2; D unresolved. The germline V and J ends were trimmed by 7 bases and 1 base, with 16 bases remaining between them. CDR3 length equals 15 residues. Germline lookup yields CDR1 ENHRY and CDR2 SYGVKD. CDR3 loop: CAIIQDLAGNYGYTF. In DNA form, the CDR3 reads TGTGCCATCATCCAGGACCTGGCGGGTAACTATGGCTACACCTTC.

The chain couples TRBV9 to TRBJ2-3; D gene ambiguous. This CDR3 has 12 residues. V lost 0 bases to trimming and J lost 4 bases, with 3 bases between them. Germline V CDR1 and CDR2: SGDLS, YYNGEE. The CDR3 sequence: CASSVAADTQYF. For the CDR3, the DNA is TGTGCCAGCAGCGTAGCAGCAGATACGCAGTATTTT.

The table lists this clone with a count of one. The rearrangement uses TRBV7-8 and TRBJ2-7, with D possibly being TRBD2 (6 bases). Per germline, CDR1 SGHVS and CDR2 FQNEAQ. Trimming shortened V by 3 bases and J by 0 bases, and 9 bases separated the two germline ends. The CDR3 is 14 residues long. The CDR3 region has the DNA TGTGCCAGCAGCTTGGGCGGGAACTCCTACGAGCAGTACTTC. It yields the protein CASSLGGNSYEQYF.

The genes are TRBV5-1 and TRBJ2-2; D is perhaps TRBD1 (6 bases). The ends were cut back, 2 bases at V and 4 bases at J, with 12 bases in the middle. The CDR3 sequence is 15 residues long. Germline V lookup: CDR1 SGHRS, CDR2 YFSETQ. The CDR3 sequence is CASSFGGQVTGELFF. In DNA form, the CDR3 reads TGCGCCAGCAGCTTTGGGGGCCAGGTCACCGGGGAGCTGTTTTTT.

This chain uses TRBV10-3 with TRBJ2-2; tentatively, D is TRBD2 (6 bases). This CDR3 comprises 14 residues. Germline CDR1 ENHRY, CDR2 SYGVKD. Trimming stripped 6 bases from V and 3 bases from J, with 11 bases between. The CDR3: CAISQSGYTGELFF. CDR3 DNA sequence: TGTGCCATCAGCCAAAGCGGGTACACCGGGGAGCTGTTTTTT.

This chain connects TRBV28 to TRBJ1-2, with D perhaps matching TRBD1 (6 bases). Germline CDR1 and CDR2: MDHEN and SYDVKM. This CDR3 spans 12 amino acids. With 8 bases removed from V and 7 bases from J, the gap between germline ends came to 14 bases. In nucleotides, the CDR3 is TGTGCCAGCCACACAGGGATCGGTGGCTACACCTTC. Encoded protein: CASHTGIGGYTF.

This clone was recorded once. This chain uses TRBV4-1 with TRBJ2-4; TRBD2 aligns across 7 bases. Germline CDR1 MGHRA, CDR2 YSYEKL. V lost 4 bases and J lost 7; bases outside the gene matches: 10. The CDR3 is made up of 15 amino acids. In nucleotides, the CDR3 is TGCGCCAGCAGCCTCAGCCTGGCGGGAGACAACATTCAGTACTTC. The encoded protein is CASSLSLAGDNIQYF.

V gene TRBV5-1 combines with J gene TRBJ2-7, with D unclear. Germline V gives CDR1 SGHRS, CDR2 YFSETQ. Between the trimmed V and J ends, which lost 4 bases and 6 bases, there was a span of 17 bases. The CDR3 is 14 amino acids. As DNA, the CDR3 is TGCGCCAGCAGCCCTCGCACGGGTTCCCGCGAGCAGTACTTC. Its translation: CASSPRTGSREQYF.

V and J are TRBV13 and TRBJ1-1, with D possibly TRBD1 on 6 matching bases. Trimming took 4 bases from V and 5 from J, leaving 14 bases between them. Germline V gene lookup returns CDR1 PRHDT and CDR2 FYEKMQ (reference sequence). The CDR3 loop spans 14 amino acids. Written as DNA, the CDR3 is TGTGCCAGCAGCTCGGCCCCGGGACATACTGAAGCTTTCTTT. It encodes CASSSAPGHTEAFF.

The chain couples TRBV12-2 to TRBJ2-7; TRBD2, the table's D call, lacks a check against the DNA. TRBV12-2 is tagged as a pseudogene. The length of the CDR3 is 16 residues. The CDR3 loop reads CASRLAWTSPSYEQYF. DNA of the CDR3: TGTGCAAGTCGCTTAGCGTGGACTTCTCCTTCCTACGAGCAGTACTTC.

The V call is TRBV7-8, the J call TRBJ1-5; D is unresolved. The CDR3 covers 16 residues. Between the trimmed V and J ends, which lost 3 bases and 0 bases, there was a span of 12 bases. Germline CDR1 and CDR2: SGHVS and FQNEAQ. The CDR3 is CASSFRVGFSNQPQHF. As DNA, the CDR3 is TGTGCCAGCAGCTTTCGGGTAGGATTTAGCAATCAGCCCCAGCATTTT.

The table lists this clone with a count of one. The chain combines TRBV27 with TRBJ2-1, with TRBD1 identical over 8 bases. The CDR3 runs 16 residues. The trim removed 5 bases at V and 5 bases at J, leaving 11 bases unmatched. The germline gives CDR1 MNHEY, CDR2 SMNVEV (reference sequence). The CDR3 DNA is TGTGCCAGCAGTCTTCCTTCGACAGGGGACCACAATGAGCAGTTCTTC. It translates to CASSLPSTGDHNEQFF.

Here the CDR3 reads CASSFGRATDTQYF. The DNA for the CDR3 is TGTGCCAGCAGCTTCGGGAGGGCCACAGATACGCAGTATTTT. This chain connects TRBV11-2 to TRBJ2-3; 8 bases agree with TRBD2. The CDR3 has 14 amino acids. Germline V lookup: CDR1 SGHAT, CDR2 FQNNGV. The V segment lost 3 bases and the J segment 2 bases; nucleotides outside the gene matches: 1.

V and J are TRBV5-4 and TRBJ2-2; 7 nucleotides line up with TRBD1. Germline values: CDR1 SGHNT, CDR2 YYREEE (reference sequence). The CDR3 runs 16 residues. V lost 2 bases and J lost 0; bases outside the gene matches: 4. The DNA of the CDR3 is TGTGCCAGCAGCTTTAACAGGGGTTCGAACACCGGGGAGCTGTTTTTT. Translated, it gives CASSFNRGSNTGELFF.

The gene calls are TRBV6-5 and TRBJ2-1, with D perhaps TRBD2 (6 bases). V was pared by 4 bases and J by 13 bases, with 17 bases between. Germline loops: CDR1 MNHEY, CDR2 SVGAGI. The CDR3 runs 13 residues. CDR3 loop: CASSSLDGRDQFF. The CDR3 DNA reads TGTGCCAGCAGTTCCCTGGACGGGCGGGACCAGTTCTTC.

The chain employs TRBV5-1 and TRBJ2-1, with TRBD2 matching 12 bases. The CDR3 covers 19 residues. Germline CDR1 and CDR2: SGHRS and YFSETQ. Trimming removed 4 bases from V and 2 bases from J; junction bases left unmatched: 13. This CDR3 reads CASSPWTSGNPKAYNEQFF. The CDR3 nucleotides are TGCGCCAGCAGCCCGTGGACTAGCGGGAACCCAAAGGCCTACAATGAGCAGTTCTTC. Complete variable domain (other parts from reference TRBV5-1 and TRBJ2-1): KAGVTQTPRYLIKTRGQQVTLSCSPISGHRSVSWYQQTPGQGLQFLFEYFSETQRNKGNFPGRFSGRQFSNSRSEMNVSTLELGDSALYLCASSPWTSGNPKAYNEQFFGPGTRLTVL.

The V gene is TRBV7-9, the J gene TRBJ2-7, with D possibly being TRBD2 (5 bases). The germline CDR1 and CDR2 sequences are SEHNR and FQNEAQ (reference sequence). The ends were cut back, 2 bases at V and 5 bases at J, with 10 bases in the middle. This CDR3 contains 13 residues. Written as DNA, the CDR3 is TGTGCCAGCAGCTTAAGAGGGATCCACGAGCAGTACTTC. It translates to CASSLRGIHEQYF.